These 10 T cell receptor beta chains came from one sample sequenced in a study of T cell changes during pregnancy in multiple sclerosis. TCRdb's table, derived via immunoSEQ multiplex PCR, lists solely in-frame clones and lacks some. The sample lists tens of thousands of clones; roughly 93% were seen once. Material: peripheral blood, obtained in the second trimester of pregnancy. The receptors come from a female donor with multiple sclerosis, enrolled in a pregnancy study.

This clone was counted a few times. The chain combines TRBV7-3 with TRBJ2-1; 8 bases line up with TRBD1. This CDR3 is 13 amino acids long. In germline, CDR1 is SGHTA, CDR2 FQGTGA. V was clipped by 4 bases and J by 9 bases; unmatched bases: 5. The CDR3 loop reads CASSSGTGAEQFF. The CDR3, as DNA: TGTGCCAGCAGCTCAGGGACAGGAGCTGAGCAGTTCTTC.

There are a few counts of this clone. The J gene is TRBJ1-2, the V gene TRBV2, with TRBD1 matching over 7 bases. From germline, CDR1 is SNHLY and CDR2 FYNNEI. CDR3 length equals 14 residues. The V segment lost 6 bases and the J segment 2 bases; nucleotides outside the gene matches: 6. The CDR3 bases are TGTGCCAGCAGAGGGGACAGCCCCAACTATGGCTACACCTTC. It codes for CASRGDSPNYGYTF. Based on the CDR3 plus reference TRBV2 and TRBJ1-2, the full variable domain is EPEVTQTPSHQVTQMGQEVILRCVPISNHLYFYWYRQILGQKVEFLVSFYNNEISEKSEIFDDQFSVERPDGSNFTLKIRSTKLEDSAMYFCASRGDSPNYGYTFGSGTRLTVV.

The chain recombines TRBV7-9 with TRBJ2-7; possible D gene TRBD1, 5 bases. Trimming pared 3 bases from V and 7 bases from J, leaving 13 bases between. Looked up from germline, CDR1 is SEHNR and CDR2 is FQNEAQ (reference sequence). This CDR3 is built from 13 residues. CDR3 amino acids: CASSFGARTEQYF. CDR3 in DNA: TGTGCCAGCAGCTTTGGGGCACGCACTGAGCAGTACTTC.

The chain carries TRBV9 and TRBJ2-1, with D tentatively TRBD2 (5 bases). The CDR3 has 17 residues. V lost 0 bases to trimming and J lost 6 bases, with 19 bases between them. Germline CDR1 reads SGDLS; CDR2 reads YYNGEE. CDR3 region: CASSVGRGIRLGNEQFF. CDR3 nucleotides: TGTGCCAGCAGCGTAGGTCGAGGGATTCGACTTGGCAATGAGCAGTTCTTC.

This chain uses TRBV28 with TRBJ1-2; the D is unclear. This CDR3 comprises 11 residues. CDR1 is MDHEN, CDR2 SYDVKM, per germline. V dropped 2 bases and J dropped 11 bases, with 9 bases sitting between them. CDR3 sequence (DNA): TGTGCCAGCAGTTTAAGAGTAGAGTACACCTTC. Its translation: CASSLRVEYTF.

This chain uses TRBV6-5 with TRBJ1-1, with D unclear. V was clipped by 5 bases and J by 0 bases, with 7 bases between them. The CDR3 contains 13 residues. Germline V gives CDR1 MNHEY, CDR2 SVGAGI. CDR3 protein: CASSPTVNTEAFF. CDR3 DNA sequence: TGTGCCAGCAGTCCTACAGTGAACACTGAAGCTTTCTTT.

The chain uses TRBV4-3 and TRBJ1-3, with D possibly matching TRBD1 (5 bases). This CDR3 has 15 amino acids. Trimming shortened V by 0 bases and J by 3 bases, and 9 bases separated the two germline ends. CDR1 and CDR2 from the germline V gene are LGHNA and YSLEER. The CDR3, as DNA: TGCGCCAGCAGCCAAGATTGGGGGGGTGGAAACACCATATATTTT. This gives the protein CASSQDWGGGNTIYF.

The chain joins TRBV7-8 to TRBJ1-1, with D uncertain. CDR1 is SGHVS, CDR2 FQNEAQ, per germline. This CDR3 comprises 14 residues. The V and J ends lost 1 base and 1 base respectively, with 7 bases between them. CDR3 in DNA: TGTGCCAGCAGCTTAGGATCGGGGAACACTGAAGCTTTCTTT. Protein product: CASSLGSGNTEAFF.

As DNA, the CDR3 is TGCAGCGTGGACAGGGGGAATGGAGAGACCCAGTACTTC. This encodes CSVDRGNGETQYF. The chain joins TRBV29-1 to TRBJ2-5; 10 bases align to TRBD1. V gave up 6 bases and J gave up 4 bases; unmatched junction bases: 5. This CDR3 is 13 amino acids long. Germline-derived CDR1 and CDR2 are SQVTM and ANQGSEA.

This clone was detected only once. The chain carries TRBV19 and TRBJ2-1; maybe TRBD2 (6 bases). V was clipped by 6 bases and J by 9 bases, with 12 bases between them. Germline assignment: CDR1 LNHDA and CDR2 SQIVND (reference sequence). The CDR3 is 12 residues long. The CDR3 protein is CASSRLDGEQFF. As DNA, the CDR3 is TGTGCCAGTAGCCGACTAGACGGTGAGCAGTTCTTC.